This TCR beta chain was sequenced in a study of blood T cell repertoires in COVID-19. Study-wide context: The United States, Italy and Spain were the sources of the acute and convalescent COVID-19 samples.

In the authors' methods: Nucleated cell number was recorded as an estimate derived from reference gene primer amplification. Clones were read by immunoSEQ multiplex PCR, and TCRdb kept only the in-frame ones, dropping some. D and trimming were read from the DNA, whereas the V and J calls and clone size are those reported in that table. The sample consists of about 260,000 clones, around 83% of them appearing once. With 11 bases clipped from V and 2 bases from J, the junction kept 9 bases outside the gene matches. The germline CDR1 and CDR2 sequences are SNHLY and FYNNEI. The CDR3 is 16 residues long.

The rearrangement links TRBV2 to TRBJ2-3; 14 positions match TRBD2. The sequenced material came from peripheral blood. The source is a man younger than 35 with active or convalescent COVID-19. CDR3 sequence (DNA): TGTGCCGGGGATCGGACTAGCGGGGGGTTCACAGATACGCAGTATTTT. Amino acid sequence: CAGDRTSGGFTDTQYF. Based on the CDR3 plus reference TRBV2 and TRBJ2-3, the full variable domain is EPEVTQTPSHQVTQMGQEVILRCVPISNHLYFYWYRQILGQKVEFLVSFYNNEISEKSEIFDDQFSVERPDGSNFTLKIRSTKLEDSAMYFCAGDRTSGGFTDTQYFGPGTRLTVL.